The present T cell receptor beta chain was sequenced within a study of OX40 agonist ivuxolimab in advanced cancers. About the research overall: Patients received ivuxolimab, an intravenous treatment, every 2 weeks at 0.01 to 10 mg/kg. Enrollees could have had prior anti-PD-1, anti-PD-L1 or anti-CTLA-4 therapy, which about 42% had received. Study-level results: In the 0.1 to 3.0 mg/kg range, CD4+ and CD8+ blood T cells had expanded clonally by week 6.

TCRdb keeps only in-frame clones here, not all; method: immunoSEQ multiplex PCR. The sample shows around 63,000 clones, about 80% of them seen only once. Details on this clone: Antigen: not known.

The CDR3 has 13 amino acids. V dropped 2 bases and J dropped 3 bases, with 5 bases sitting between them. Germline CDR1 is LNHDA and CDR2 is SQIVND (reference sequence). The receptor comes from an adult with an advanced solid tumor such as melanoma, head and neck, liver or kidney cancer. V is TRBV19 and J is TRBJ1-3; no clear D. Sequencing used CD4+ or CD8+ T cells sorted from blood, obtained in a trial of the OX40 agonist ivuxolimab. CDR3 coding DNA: TGTGCCAGTAGTATACTGGGTGGAAACACCATATATTTT. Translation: CASSILGGNTIYF.